The rows below give T cell receptor beta chains drawn from one sample of a study of chemoradiotherapy in HPV16-positive cancers. Profiling relied on immunoSEQ multiplex PCR, and the TCRdb table lists in-frame clones only, not all of them. The data hold some 6,900 clones, with 90% observed a single time. Sequenced material: blood, taken from a patient who underwent chemoradiotherapy. The receptors were gathered from a human donor with HPV-associated anogenital cancer. The CDR3 runs from the conserved cysteine through the conserved F or W. The D gene is left open where the match is weak. Clone size, where shown, is once, few, many, or a class for clones that have expanded.

v_gene	j_gene	d_gene	abundance	CDR3aa	CDR3nt
TRBV5-6	TRBJ1-4	.	.	CASSLSGGRQEKLFF	TGTGCCAGCAGCTTGTCGGGGGGGCGGCAGGAAAAACTGTTTTTT
TRBV10-2	TRBJ2-7	TRBD1	.	CASSEGTGLGEQYF	TGCGCCAGCAGTGAGGGGACAGGGCTGGGCGAGCAGTACTTC
TRBV29-1	TRBJ2-5	TRBD1	.	CSVDKRGQGTQETQYF	TGCAGCGTTGATAAACGGGGACAGGGGACTCAAGAGACCCAGTACTTC
TRBV7-2	TRBJ2-5	TRBD1	.	CASSLDRVETQYF	TGTGCCAGCAGCCTAGACAGGGTAGAGACCCAGTACTTC
TRBV7-2	TRBJ2-5	TRBD2	once	CASSLGTSGGQETQYF	TGTGCCAGCAGCTTAGGGACTAGCGGGGGGCAAGAGACCCAGTACTTC
TRBV11-2	TRBJ1-6	TRBD1	few	CASSRTQGASPLHF	TGTGCCAGCAGCCGAACCCAGGGGGCTTCACCCCTCCACTTT
TRBV19	TRBJ1-1	.	.	CASSIGAGVNTEAFF	TGTGCCAGTAGTATAGGGGCGGGAGTGAACACTGAAGCTTTCTTT
TRBV5-5	TRBJ2-2	TRBD1	.	CASSYPGQPNTGELFF	TGTGCCAGCAGCTATCCGGGACAGCCGAACACCGGGGAGCTGTTTTTT
TRBV5-4	TRBJ2-2	TRBD1	.	CASSLAGQGNTGELFF	TGTGCCAGCAGCTTGGCTGGACAGGGTAACACCGGGGAGCTGTTTTTT
TRBV10-2	TRBJ2-1	.	.	CASRSSVSSYNEQFF	TGCGCCAGCAGATCTAGCGTGAGCTCCTACAATGAGCAGTTCTTC
TRBV28	TRBJ2-7	.	.	CASIRTSLRGSVEQYF	TGTGCCAGCATCCGAACCAGTCTCCGGGGCTCGGTCGAGCAGTACTTC
TRBV7-9	TRBJ2-1	.	.	CASSFIGPDEQFF	TGTGCCAGCAGCTTTATCGGTCCCGATGAGCAGTTCTTC
TRBV10-3	TRBJ1-2	TRBD1	few	CAIRDRENGYTF	TGTGCCATCCGGGACAGGGAAAATGGCTACACCTTC
TRBV9	TRBJ2-1	.	.	CASSGGQQKYISNEQFF	TGTGCCAGCAGCGGCGGACAGCAAAAATACATATCCAATGAGCAGTTCTTC
TRBV4-3	TRBJ1-2	.	.	CASSQEGTGNYGYTF	TGCGCCAGCAGCCAAGAGGGTACAGGGAACTATGGCTACACCTTC
TRBV9	TRBJ2-1	.	.	CASSEREVGGAYNEQFF	TGTGCCAGCAGCGAGAGGGAGGTAGGGGGGGCCTACAATGAGCAGTTCTTC
TRBV30	TRBJ1-2	.	.	CAWSGNWTGTGYGYTF	TGTGCCTGGAGTGGAAACTGGACTGGGACGGGCTATGGCTACACCTTC
TRBV28	TRBJ2-7	TRBD1	.	CASEKGQGAREQYF	TGTGCCAGCGAGAAAGGACAGGGGGCGAGGGAGCAGTACTTC
TRBV7-9	TRBJ1-2	TRBD1	.	CASSPGTGEYGYTF	TGTGCCAGCAGCCCAGGGACAGGGGAATATGGCTACACCTTC
TRBV13	TRBJ1-1	.	.	CASSLDVYTEAFF	TGTGCCAGCAGCCTGGACGTTTACACTGAAGCTTTCTTT
TRBV19	TRBJ2-1	.	.	CASSIFEIPRGNEQFF	TGTGCCAGTAGTATTTTTGAGATCCCGCGGGGAAATGAGCAGTTCTTC
TRBV7-6	TRBJ1-1	.	.	CASSLGGGTEAFF	TGTGCCAGCAGCCTTGGGGGGGGCACTGAAGCTTTCTTT
TRBV6-5	TRBJ2-5	TRBD2	once	CASSYAGTSGLMTQYF	TGTGCCAGCAGTTACGCCGGGACTAGCGGATTAATGACCCAGTACTTC
TRBV11-2	TRBJ1-5	.	.	CASSPGVGQPQHF	TGTGCCAGCAGCCCAGGGGTGGGCCAGCCCCAGCATTTT
TRBV6-5	TRBJ2-3	TRBD1	.	CASSYQTGGRTQYF	TGTGCCAGCAGTTATCAGACAGGGGGAAGGACGCAGTATTTT
TRBV6-4	TRBJ2-1	.	.	CASSDPRVRNNEQFF	TGTGCCAGCAGTGACCCCCGGGTCCGGAACAATGAGCAGTTCTTC
TRBV7-2	TRBJ2-2	TRBD1	.	CASSLGGTGVSTGELFF	TGTGCCAGCAGCTTAGGCGGGACAGGGGTTAGCACCGGGGAGCTGTTTTTT
TRBV19	TRBJ2-7	TRBD1	.	CASSIDHQGAFGEQYF	TGTGCCAGTAGTATAGATCATCAGGGGGCCTTTGGCGAGCAGTACTTC
TRBV2	TRBJ2-1	.	.	CASSEWQRGGNEQFF	TGTGCCAGCAGTGAATGGCAGCGTGGAGGCAATGAGCAGTTCTTC
TRBV5-1	TRBJ2-2	TRBD2	.	CASSLTSGYTGELFF	TGCGCCAGCAGCTTGACTAGCGGGTATACCGGGGAGCTGTTTTTT
TRBV7-2	TRBJ2-7	TRBD2	.	CASSIQSGDEQYF	TGTGCCAGCAGCATCCAGAGCGGGGACGAGCAGTACTTC
TRBV19	TRBJ1-4	.	.	CASSRGETGHRNEKLFF	TGTGCCAGTAGTCGGGGCGAAACGGGGCATCGAAATGAAAAACTGTTTTTT
TRBV7-9	TRBJ1-1	.	.	CASSLQAGNTEAFF	TGTGCCAGCAGCTTACAGGCTGGGAACACTGAAGCTTTCTTT
TRBV19	TRBJ2-1	TRBD1	.	CASSLDRGSYNEQFF	TGTGCCAGTAGCTTGGACAGGGGCTCCTACAATGAGCAGTTCTTC
TRBV7-1	TRBJ2-3	TRBD2	.	CASSSMGLAGEDTQYF	TGTGCCAGCAGCTCCATGGGACTAGCGGGGGAAGATACGCAGTATTTT
TRBV7-8	TRBJ2-5	TRBD1	.	CASSYRGQVQETQYF	TGTGCCAGCAGTTACAGGGGGCAGGTCCAAGAGACCCAGTACTTC
TRBV4-3	TRBJ1-2	.	.	CASSQDDGNYGYTF	TGCGCCAGCAGCCAAGATGACGGGAACTATGGCTACACCTTC
TRBV9	TRBJ2-7	TRBD1	once	CASSPQTGGSYEQYF	TGTGCCAGCAGCCCCCAGACAGGGGGCTCCTACGAGCAGTACTTC
TRBV27	TRBJ1-6	.	.	CASSLQPLSPLHF	TGTGCCAGCAGTCTCCAGCCTCTCTCACCCCTCCACTTT
TRBV9	TRBJ2-7	TRBD1	.	CASSEIPGQGYEQYF	TGTGCCAGCAGCGAGATCCCGGGACAGGGCTACGAGCAGTACTTC
TRBV28	TRBJ2-7	TRBD2	.	CASSFSGTSVARAYEQYF	TGTGCCAGCAGTTTCTCCGGGACTAGCGTGGCCCGGGCCTACGAGCAGTACTTC
TRBV6-5	TRBJ2-7	.	.	CASSYGGEQYF	TGTGCCAGCAGTTACGGGGGCGAGCAGTACTTC
TRBV19	TRBJ2-3	.	.	CASSIGTPTDTQYF	TGTGCCAGTAGTATAGGGACACCGACAGATACGCAGTATTTT
TRBV19	TRBJ2-1	.	.	CASSAGRRNEQFF	TGTGCCAGTAGTGCGGGGAGACGGAATGAGCAGTTCTTC
TRBV13	TRBJ2-7	.	.	CASSLGQVGSEQYF	TGTGCCAGCAGCTTAGGCCAGGTGGGCTCCGAGCAGTACTTC
TRBV7-6	TRBJ1-5	TRBD1	.	CASSLEGQGIQPQHF	TGTGCCAGCAGCTTAGAAGGACAGGGAATTCAGCCCCAGCATTTT
TRBV2	TRBJ1-5	TRBD1	.	CASSGDRPNQPQHF	TGTGCCAGCAGCGGGGACAGGCCCAATCAGCCCCAGCATTTT
TRBV19	TRBJ2-5	TRBD1	.	CASSTPDRGIQETQYF	TGTGCCAGTAGTACCCCGGACAGGGGAATCCAAGAGACCCAGTACTTC
TRBV7-6	TRBJ1-1	.	.	CASSLAGGSTEAFF	TGTGCCAGCAGCTTAGCCGGCGGGAGCACTGAAGCTTTCTTT
TRBV14	TRBJ1-4	.	.	CASSQSGGLTNEKLFF	TGTGCCAGCAGCCAAAGTGGGGGTCTAACTAATGAAAAACTGTTTTTT
TRBV7-9	TRBJ2-1	TRBD2	.	CASSFNPGLGVNEQFF	TGTGCCAGCAGCTTTAATCCGGGACTAGGGGTCAATGAGCAGTTCTTC
TRBV29-1	TRBJ2-1	.	.	CSVKGSTATYNEQFF	TGCAGCGTTAAAGGTAGTACAGCAACCTACAATGAGCAGTTCTTC
TRBV27	TRBJ2-7	TRBD1	.	CASSLMGTGGLYEQYF	TGTGCCAGCAGTTTAATGGGAACAGGGGGGTTGTACGAGCAGTACTTC
TRBV5-1	TRBJ2-7	TRBD1	.	CASSSSGTGGYEQYF	TGCGCCAGCAGCTCGTCCGGGACAGGGGGGTACGAGCAGTACTTC
TRBV7-6	TRBJ2-2	TRBD2	.	CASSRTSGANTGELFF	TGTGCCAGCAGCAGGACTAGCGGGGCGAACACCGGGGAGCTGTTTTTT
TRBV6-5	TRBJ1-1	TRBD1	.	CASTRGWYTEAFF	TGTGCCAGCACCAGGGGGTGGTACACTGAAGCTTTCTTT
TRBV5-1	TRBJ1-6	.	.	CASSSGSSSYNSPLHF	TGCGCCAGCAGCTCAGGATCTAGCTCCTATAATTCACCCCTCCACTTT
TRBV4-3	TRBJ1-1	.	.	CASSQDSVGTEAFF	TGCGCCAGCAGCCAAGACTCGGTAGGCACTGAAGCTTTCTTT
TRBV19	TRBJ2-1	TRBD1	.	CASSTPGQHNEQFF	TGTGCCAGTAGTACCCCGGGACAGCACAATGAGCAGTTCTTC
TRBV18	TRBJ1-1	.	.	CASSYTGQRNTEAFF	TGTGCCAGCTCATATACGGGACAACGGAACACTGAAGCTTTCTTT